This T cell receptor (beta chain) stems from a study of circulating and synovial CD4+ cells in juvenile arthritis. Whole-study results and caveats: Compared with bulk blood, circulating pathogenic-like lymphocytes shared substantially more CDR3 sequences with synovial T cells. The pathogenic-like versus bulk T cell difference escaped Vbeta family analysis. Overlap with synovium rose as more T cells were sequenced.

The CDR3 is 18 amino acids. Trimming took 6 bases from V and 2 from J; bases not matched to a gene: 11. Germline assignment: CDR1 LNHDA and CDR2 SQIVND (reference sequence). Repertoires were generated with immunoSEQ multiplex PCR, while TCRdb's copy carries only in-frame clones and drops some. The table lists tens of thousands of clones, over 95% of them singletons. Worth noting for this clone: The target antigen is unknown.

The sequence derives from a human donor with juvenile idiopathic arthritis. What was sequenced was CD4+ T cells from blood. The V gene is TRBV19, the J gene TRBJ2-1, with TRBD2 matching 12 bases. The CDR3 here is CASSGGDGLAGPYNEQFF. CDR3 nucleotide sequence: TGTGCCAGTAGCGGTGGGGACGGACTAGCGGGGCCCTACAATGAGCAGTTCTTC.